This T cell receptor beta chain is from a study of T cells in localized non-small cell lung cancer. The data were produced by immunoSEQ multiplex PCR, yet TCRdb's version contains in-frame clones alone and is incomplete. This table has under 100,000 clones, 88% appearing once. Trimming took 2 bases from V and 3 from J; bases not matched to a gene: 7. This CDR3 comprises 15 residues. Germline CDR1 is SGHRS and CDR2 is YFSETQ. V usage is TRBV5-1 and J usage is TRBJ2-7; TRBD1 matches 8 bases. The sequencing here drew on peripheral blood, taken before any cancer treatment. This sequence originates from a woman aged 40 to 75 with stage I squamous cell lung carcinoma. The CDR3 DNA sequence: TGCGCCAGCAGCTTCGGGACAGGAAATTTCTACGAGCAGTACTTC. Translating it yields CASSFGTGNFYEQYF.